These 16 T cell receptor beta chains were all obtained from the same sample, sequenced in a study of blood T cell repertoires in COVID-19 (dated by TCRdb to 2018 to 2021). To prepare the library, the immunoSEQ multiplex PCR assay was applied. TCRdb mirrors the immuneACCESS table, restricted to in-frame sequences. Some clones are absent from its copies; in checked studies, under half trace to an unresolved V gene, and the reason for the others is unknown. Here the sample has approximately 200,000 clones; about 90% occur a single time. The ten most abundant clones make up around 2.9% of the sample. The sequenced material came from peripheral blood. These TCRs come from a woman aged 55 to 70 with acute or convalescent COVID-19.

The chain combines TRBV12-5 with TRBJ2-5; 7 bases are shared with TRBD2. Trimming at V came to 0 bases and at J to 5 bases, leaving 6 bases not matched to a gene. Germline V gene lookup returns CDR1 LGHNT and CDR2 FRNRAP. The CDR3 contains 15 residues. Written as DNA, the CDR3 is TGTGCTAGTGGTTTGGTACATACGGGGGGTGAGACCCAGTACTTC. Amino acids: CASGLVHTGGETQYF.

The chain recombines TRBV6-5 with TRBJ1-1; the match to TRBD1 covers 11 bases. This CDR3 contains 13 residues. Unmatched junction bases numbered 5, after V lost 7 bases and J lost 7 bases. Germline loops: CDR1 MNHEY, CDR2 SVGAGI. The CDR3 spells CASNGQGADEAFF. The CDR3 nucleotides are TGTGCCAGCAACGGACAGGGGGCAGATGAAGCTTTCTTT.

Written as DNA, the CDR3 is TGTGCCAGCAGCTCCCGACAGCCTAACTATGGCTACACCTTC. Its protein product is CASSSRQPNYGYTF. The chain is built from TRBV7-2 and TRBJ1-2, with a tentative D call TRBD1 (5 bases). There are 14 residues in the CDR3. Germline V lookup: CDR1 SGHTA, CDR2 FQGNSA. With 4 bases removed from V and 0 bases from J, the gap between germline ends came to 9 bases.

The gene calls are TRBV7-8 and TRBJ2-1; 7 nucleotides align to TRBD2. This CDR3 region has 16 residues. Germline CDR1 reads SGHVS; CDR2 reads FQNEAQ. After removal of 5 bases from V and 5 bases from J, the junction contained 12 bases not matched to a gene. The CDR3 sequence: CASSPEEGGVNNEQFF. The CDR3 DNA reads as TGTGCCAGCAGCCCAGAGGAGGGAGGGGTGAACAATGAGCAGTTCTTC.

The V call is TRBV3-1 (or the pseudogene TRBV3-2), the J call TRBJ2-3; TRBD2 agrees at 8 bases. V trimming: 6 bases; J trimming: 5 bases; junction bases outside the gene matches: 10. CDR3 length: 15 amino acids. Germline V gene data show CDR1 as LGHDT and CDR2 as YNNKEL (reference sequence). CDR3 nucleotides: TGTGCCAGCAGACCAACGGGGGGGCCGGGAGATACGCAGTATTTT. Its protein is CASRPTGGPGDTQYF.

V is TRBV6-5 and J is TRBJ1-3; D might be TRBD1 (6 bases). This CDR3 is 14 amino acids long. Germline V CDR1 and CDR2: MNHEY, SVGAGI. Trimming cost V 5 bases and J 8 bases, with 16 bases left between them. The DNA for the CDR3 is TGTGCCAGCAGTCAGGTGGGGGCATCGGACACCATATATTTT. The encoded protein is CASSQVGASDTIYF.

This chain joins TRBV5-1 and TRBJ1-2, with TRBD1 matching 9 bases. Per germline, CDR1 SGHRS and CDR2 YFSETQ. This CDR3 spans 15 amino acids. V lost 4 bases to trimming and J lost 6 bases; unmatched junction nucleotides: 10. CDR3 residues: CASSPYTGTGNGYTF. The CDR3 DNA is TGCGCCAGCAGCCCTTACACCGGGACAGGGAATGGCTACACCTTC.

The CDR3 sequence: CASSLGDSSQRQPQHF. The DNA of the CDR3 is TGCGCCAGCAGCTTGGGGGACAGTAGCCAAAGGCAGCCCCAGCATTTT. The rearrangement links TRBV5-1 to TRBJ1-5; 7 nucleotides match TRBD1. This CDR3 is 16 amino acids long. V was clipped by 0 bases and J by 7 bases; unmatched bases: 10. Germline CDR1 and CDR2: SGHRS and YFSETQ.

The chain uses TRBV5-1 and TRBJ2-1, with a possible D match to TRBD2 (6 bases). The CDR3 runs to 18 residues. V was cut by 4 bases and J by 0 bases, with 20 bases left in between. CDR1 is SGHRS and CDR2 is YFSETQ in the germline V gene. In DNA form, the CDR3 reads TGCGCCAGCAGCAAACATGGAGCGGGCCTTTCCTCCTACAATGAGCAGTTCTTC. Protein product: CASSKHGAGLSSYNEQFF.

The rearrangement joins TRBV12-3 or TRBV12-4 to TRBJ1-1; 7 bases map to TRBD1. V was clipped by 5 bases and J by 7 bases; unmatched bases: 1. CDR3 length: 11 residues. The CDR3 DNA reads TGTGCCAGCAGTAGGGACAGTGAAGCTTTCTTT. Translating gives CASSRDSEAFF.

This clone came up a few times. This chain connects TRBV2 to TRBJ2-5, with TRBD2 matching 13 bases. Germline V gene data show CDR1 as SNHLY and CDR2 as FYNNEI. The junction had 4 bases not matched to a gene; V was cut back by 4 bases and J by 5 bases. This CDR3 has 15 residues. CDR3 in amino acids: CASSGTSGGRETQYF. CDR3 DNA sequence: TGTGCCAGCAGTGGGACTAGCGGGGGTAGGGAGACCCAGTACTTC.

The chain recombines TRBV6-6 with TRBJ1-2; 7 bases match TRBD1. V gave up 6 bases and J gave up 1 base; unmatched junction bases: 5. Germline V gene data show CDR1 as MNHNY and CDR2 as SVGAGI (reference sequence). The CDR3 consists of 14 residues. The DNA of the CDR3 is TGTGCCAGCAGCCGGGGGACAGATAACTATGGCTACACCTTC. Protein: CASSRGTDNYGYTF.

This rearrangement joins TRBV6-1 to TRBJ1-2, with D possibly matching TRBD1 (5 bases). Trimming took 0 bases from V and 10 from J, leaving 12 bases between them. Germline loops: CDR1 MNHNS, CDR2 SASEGT. The CDR3 extends over 13 amino acids. The CDR3 region has the DNA TGTGCCAGCAGTGAAGCGGGGGGACCAACCTACACCTTC. It translates to CASSEAGGPTYTF.

This chain uses TRBV2 with TRBJ2-1; 10 bases are shared with TRBD2. CDR3 length equals 14 residues. Germline V lookup: CDR1 SNHLY, CDR2 FYNNEI. Losses at the gene ends were 7 bases for V and 7 bases for J; bases not matched to a gene: 7. The CDR3 here is CASKRAGGGNEQFF. DNA of the CDR3: TGTGCCAGCAAGAGAGCGGGAGGGGGAAATGAGCAGTTCTTC.

The chain joins TRBV7-9 to TRBJ1-6, with D maybe TRBD1 (6 bases). The CDR3 loop spans 17 amino acids. The V end was cut by 5 bases, the J end by 2 bases, with 16 bases between. Per the germline V gene, CDR1 is SEHNR and CDR2 is FQNEAQ (reference sequence). The CDR3 DNA is TGTGCCAGCAGCGCTCGGACAGCCGGGCCCTATAATTCACCCCTCCACTTT. As protein: CASSARTAGPYNSPLHF. Based on the CDR3 plus reference TRBV7-9 and TRBJ1-6, the full variable domain is DTGVSQNPRHKITKRGQNVTFRCDPISEHNRLYWYRQTLGQGPEFLTYFQNEAQLEKSRLLSDRFSAERPKGSFSTLEIQRTEQGDSAMYLCASSARTAGPYNSPLHFGNGTRLTVT.

V is TRBV2 and J is TRBJ1-2; 9 nucleotides match TRBD1. Germline CDR1 SNHLY, CDR2 FYNNEI. After removal of 5 bases from V and 8 bases from J, the junction contained 6 bases not matched to a gene. CDR3 length equals 13 residues. CDR3: CASSLGTGSGYTF. In DNA form, the CDR3 reads TGTGCCAGCAGTCTAGGGACAGGGAGCGGCTACACCTTC. The full variable domain, in which reference TRBV2 and TRBJ1-2 provide the parts outside the CDR3, is EPEVTQTPSHQVTQMGQEVILRCVPISNHLYFYWYRQILGQKVEFLVSFYNNEISEKSEIFDDQFSVERPDGSNFTLKIRSTKLEDSAMYFCASSLGTGSGYTFGSGTRLTVV.